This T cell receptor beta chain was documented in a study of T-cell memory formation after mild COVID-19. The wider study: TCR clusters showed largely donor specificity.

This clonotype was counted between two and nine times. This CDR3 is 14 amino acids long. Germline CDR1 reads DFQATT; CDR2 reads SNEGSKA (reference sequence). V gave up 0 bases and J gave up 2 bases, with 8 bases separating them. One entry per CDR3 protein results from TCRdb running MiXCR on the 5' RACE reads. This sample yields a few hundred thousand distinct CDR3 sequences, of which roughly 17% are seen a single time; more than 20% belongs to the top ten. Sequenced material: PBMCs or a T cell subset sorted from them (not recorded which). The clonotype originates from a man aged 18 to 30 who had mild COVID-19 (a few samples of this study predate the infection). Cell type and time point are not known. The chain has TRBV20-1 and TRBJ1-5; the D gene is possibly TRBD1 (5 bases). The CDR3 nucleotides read TGCAGTGCTAGAGATTGGGGACGCAATCAGCCCCAGCATTTT. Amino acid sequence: CSARDWGRNQPQHF.